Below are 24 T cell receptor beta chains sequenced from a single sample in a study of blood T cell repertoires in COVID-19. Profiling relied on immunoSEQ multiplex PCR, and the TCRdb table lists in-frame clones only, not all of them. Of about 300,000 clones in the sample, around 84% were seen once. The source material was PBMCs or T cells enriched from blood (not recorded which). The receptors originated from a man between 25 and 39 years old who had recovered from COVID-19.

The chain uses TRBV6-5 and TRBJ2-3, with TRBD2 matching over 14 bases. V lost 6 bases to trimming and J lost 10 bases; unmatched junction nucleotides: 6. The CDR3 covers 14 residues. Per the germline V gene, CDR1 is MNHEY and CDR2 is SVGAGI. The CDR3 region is CASRGLAGAPAQYF. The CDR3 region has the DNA TGTGCCAGCAGGGGACTAGCGGGGGCCCCCGCGCAGTATTTT.

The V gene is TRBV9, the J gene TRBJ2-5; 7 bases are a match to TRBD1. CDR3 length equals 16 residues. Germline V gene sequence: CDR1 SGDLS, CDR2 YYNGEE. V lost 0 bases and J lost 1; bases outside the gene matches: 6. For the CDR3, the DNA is TGTGCCAGCAGCGTAGAGGACAGGCGAATCCAAGAGACCCAGTACTTC. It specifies CASSVEDRRIQETQYF.

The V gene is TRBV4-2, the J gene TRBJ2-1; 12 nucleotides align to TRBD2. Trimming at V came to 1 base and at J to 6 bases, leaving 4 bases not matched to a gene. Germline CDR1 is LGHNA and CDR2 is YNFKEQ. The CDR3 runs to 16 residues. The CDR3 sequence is CASSQGLAGEGNEQFF. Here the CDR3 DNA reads TGTGCCAGCAGCCAAGGACTAGCGGGAGAAGGCAATGAGCAGTTCTTC.

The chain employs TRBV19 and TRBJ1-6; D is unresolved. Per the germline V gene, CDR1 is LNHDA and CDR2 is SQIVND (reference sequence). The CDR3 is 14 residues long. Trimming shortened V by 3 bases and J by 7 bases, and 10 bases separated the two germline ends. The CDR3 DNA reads TGTGCCAGTAGTATGATCGACAACAATTCACCCCTCCACTTT. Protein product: CASSMIDNNSPLHF.

CDR3 nucleotides: TGTGCCAGCTCACCACTGCCGGGACAGGGCTACGAGCAGTACTTC. Residues: CASSPLPGQGYEQYF. The chain carries TRBV18 and TRBJ2-7; 9 bases line up with TRBD1. The V gene's germline CDR1 is KGHSH and CDR2 LQKENI. This CDR3 contains 15 residues. V shed 1 base, J shed 3 bases, and the junction held 4 bases outside the gene matches.

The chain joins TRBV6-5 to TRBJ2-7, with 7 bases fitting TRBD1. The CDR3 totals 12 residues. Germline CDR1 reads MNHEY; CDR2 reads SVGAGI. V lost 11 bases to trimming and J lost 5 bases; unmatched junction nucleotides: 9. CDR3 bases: TGTGCCGGACCCGGACAGGTTGACGAGCAGTACTTC. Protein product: CAGPGQVDEQYF.

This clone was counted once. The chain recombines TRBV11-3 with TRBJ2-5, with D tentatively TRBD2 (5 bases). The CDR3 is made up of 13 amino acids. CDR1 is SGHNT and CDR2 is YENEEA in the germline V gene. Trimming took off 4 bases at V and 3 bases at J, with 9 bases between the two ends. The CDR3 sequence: CASSSRGKETQYF. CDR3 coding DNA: TGTGCCAGCAGCTCGCGAGGGAAAGAGACCCAGTACTTC.

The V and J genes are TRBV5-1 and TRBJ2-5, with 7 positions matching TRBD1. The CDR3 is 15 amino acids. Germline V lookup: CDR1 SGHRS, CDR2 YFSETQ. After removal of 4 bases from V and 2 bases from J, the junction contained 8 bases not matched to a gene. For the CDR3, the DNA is TGCGCCAGCAGCGGGACGACGGGACAGCAAGAGACCCAGTACTTC. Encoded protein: CASSGTTGQQETQYF.

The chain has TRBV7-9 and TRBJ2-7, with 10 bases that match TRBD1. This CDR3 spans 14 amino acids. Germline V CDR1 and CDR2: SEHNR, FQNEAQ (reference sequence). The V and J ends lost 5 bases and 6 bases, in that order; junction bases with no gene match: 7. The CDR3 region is CASSARQGATEQYF. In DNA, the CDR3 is TGTGCCAGCAGCGCCCGACAGGGGGCGACCGAGCAGTACTTC.

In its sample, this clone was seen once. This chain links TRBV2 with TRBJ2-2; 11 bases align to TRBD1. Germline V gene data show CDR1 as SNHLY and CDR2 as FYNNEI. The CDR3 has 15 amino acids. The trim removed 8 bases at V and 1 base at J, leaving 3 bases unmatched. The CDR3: CASQGTGGNTGELFF. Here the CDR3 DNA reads TGTGCCAGCCAAGGGACAGGGGGGAACACCGGGGAGCTGTTTTTT.

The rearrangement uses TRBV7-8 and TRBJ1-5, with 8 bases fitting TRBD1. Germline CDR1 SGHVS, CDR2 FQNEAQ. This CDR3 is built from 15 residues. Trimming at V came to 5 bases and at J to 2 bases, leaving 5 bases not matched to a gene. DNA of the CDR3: TGTGCCAGCAGCGGAGGGACAGGCGGCAATCAGCCCCAGCATTTT. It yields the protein CASSGGTGGNQPQHF.

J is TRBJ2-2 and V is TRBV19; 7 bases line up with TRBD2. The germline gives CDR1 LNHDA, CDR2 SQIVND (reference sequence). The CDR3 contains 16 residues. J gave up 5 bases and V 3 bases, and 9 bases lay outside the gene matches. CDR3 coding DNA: TGTGCCAGTAGTATCCTTAGCGGGTCTGGGACCGGGGAGCTGTTTTTT. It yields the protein CASSILSGSGTGELFF.

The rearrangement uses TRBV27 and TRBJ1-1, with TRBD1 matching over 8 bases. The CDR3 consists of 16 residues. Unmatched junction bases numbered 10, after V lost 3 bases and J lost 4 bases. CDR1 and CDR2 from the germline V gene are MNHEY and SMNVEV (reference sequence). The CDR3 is CASSLSGGRLSTEAFF. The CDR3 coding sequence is TGTGCCAGCAGTTTGTCAGGGGGCCGCTTATCCACTGAAGCTTTCTTT.

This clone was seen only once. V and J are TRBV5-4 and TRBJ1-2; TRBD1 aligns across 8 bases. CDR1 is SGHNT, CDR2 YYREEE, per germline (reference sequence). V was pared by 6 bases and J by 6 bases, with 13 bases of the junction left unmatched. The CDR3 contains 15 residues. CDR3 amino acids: CASTQRTGQGDGYTF. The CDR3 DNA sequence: TGTGCCAGCACCCAGCGAACTGGACAGGGCGATGGCTACACCTTC.

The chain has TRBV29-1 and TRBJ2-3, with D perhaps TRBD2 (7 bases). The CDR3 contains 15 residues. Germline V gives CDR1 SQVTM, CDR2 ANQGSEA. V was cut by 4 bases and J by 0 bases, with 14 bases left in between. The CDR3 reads CSVGLGGASTDTQYF. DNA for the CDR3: TGCAGCGTTGGGCTGGGGGGGGCGAGCACAGATACGCAGTATTTT.

CDR3 DNA sequence: TGTGCCAGCAGTGAAGGGACAGGGAGGCCCCCCAACCTCTACGAGCAGTACTTC. Amino acid sequence: CASSEGTGRPPNLYEQYF. The genes are TRBV6-1 and TRBJ2-7, with 8 bases lining up with TRBD1. Trimming at V came to 1 base and at J to 3 bases, leaving 14 bases not matched to a gene. The CDR3 runs to 18 residues. CDR1 MNHNS and CDR2 SASEGT come from the germline V gene.

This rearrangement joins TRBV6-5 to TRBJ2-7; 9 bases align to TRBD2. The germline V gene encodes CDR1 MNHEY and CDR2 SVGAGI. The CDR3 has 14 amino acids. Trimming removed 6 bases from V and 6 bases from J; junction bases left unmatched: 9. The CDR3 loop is CASRDRTSVFEQYF. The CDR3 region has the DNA TGTGCCAGCAGAGACCGGACTAGCGTATTCGAGCAGTACTTC.

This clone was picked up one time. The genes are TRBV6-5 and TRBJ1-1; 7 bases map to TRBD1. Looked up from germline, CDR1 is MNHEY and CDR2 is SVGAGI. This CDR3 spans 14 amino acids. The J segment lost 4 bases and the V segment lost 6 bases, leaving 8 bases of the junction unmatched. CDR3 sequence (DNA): TGTGCCAGCAGCCCCGCAGGGGGTCCCACTGAAGCTTTCTTT. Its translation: CASSPAGGPTEAFF.

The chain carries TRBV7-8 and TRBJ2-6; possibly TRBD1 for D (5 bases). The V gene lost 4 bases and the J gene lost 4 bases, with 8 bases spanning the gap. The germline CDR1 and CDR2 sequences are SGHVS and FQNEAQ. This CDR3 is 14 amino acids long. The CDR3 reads CASSWRQGANVLTF. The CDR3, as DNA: TGTGCCAGCAGCTGGCGACAGGGGGCCAACGTCCTGACTTTC.

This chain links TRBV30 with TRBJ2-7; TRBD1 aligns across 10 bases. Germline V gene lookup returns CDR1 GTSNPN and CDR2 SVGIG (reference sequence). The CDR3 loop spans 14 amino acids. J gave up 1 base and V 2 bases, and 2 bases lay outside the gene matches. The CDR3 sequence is CAWSPDRGSYEQYF. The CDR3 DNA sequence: TGTGCCTGGAGTCCGGACAGGGGGTCCTACGAGCAGTACTTC.

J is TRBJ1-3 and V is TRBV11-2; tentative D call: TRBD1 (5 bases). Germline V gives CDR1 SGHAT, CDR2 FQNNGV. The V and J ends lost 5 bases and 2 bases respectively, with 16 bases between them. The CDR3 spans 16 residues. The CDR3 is CASSRSRAGTGNTIYF. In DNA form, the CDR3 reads TGTGCCAGCAGCCGTTCTAGGGCAGGGACTGGAAACACCATATATTTT.

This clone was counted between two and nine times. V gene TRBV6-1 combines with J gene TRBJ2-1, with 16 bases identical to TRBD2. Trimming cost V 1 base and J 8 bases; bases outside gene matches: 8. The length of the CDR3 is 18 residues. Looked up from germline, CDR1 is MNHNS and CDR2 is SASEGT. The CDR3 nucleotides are TGTGCCAGCAGTGAAGATGGGACTAGCGGGAGGGCCCGGGATGAGCAGTTCTTC. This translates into CASSEDGTSGRARDEQFF.

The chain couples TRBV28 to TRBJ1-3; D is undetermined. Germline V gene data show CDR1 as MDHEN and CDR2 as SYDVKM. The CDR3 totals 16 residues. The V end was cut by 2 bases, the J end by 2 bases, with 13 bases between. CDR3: CASSLLGGNAGNTIYF. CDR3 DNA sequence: TGTGCCAGCAGTTTACTGGGAGGAAATGCTGGAAACACCATATATTTT.

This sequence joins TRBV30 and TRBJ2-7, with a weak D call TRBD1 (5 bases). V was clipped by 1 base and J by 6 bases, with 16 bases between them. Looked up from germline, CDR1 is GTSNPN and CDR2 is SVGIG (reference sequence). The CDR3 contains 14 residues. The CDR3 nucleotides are TGTGCCTGGAGTGGGGGTAGGGGAAGGGCCGAGCAGTACTTC. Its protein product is CAWSGGRGRAEQYF.